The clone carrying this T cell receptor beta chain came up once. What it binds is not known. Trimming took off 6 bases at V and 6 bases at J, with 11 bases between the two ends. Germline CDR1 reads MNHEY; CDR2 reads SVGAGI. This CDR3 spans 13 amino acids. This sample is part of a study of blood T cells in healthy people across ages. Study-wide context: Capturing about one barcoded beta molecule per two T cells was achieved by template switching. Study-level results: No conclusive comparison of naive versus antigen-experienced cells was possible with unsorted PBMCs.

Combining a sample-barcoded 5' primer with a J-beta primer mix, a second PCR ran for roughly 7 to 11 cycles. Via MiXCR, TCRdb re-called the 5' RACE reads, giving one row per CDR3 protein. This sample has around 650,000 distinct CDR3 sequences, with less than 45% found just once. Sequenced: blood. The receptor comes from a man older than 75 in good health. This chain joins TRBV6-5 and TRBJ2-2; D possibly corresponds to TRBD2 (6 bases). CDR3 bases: TGTGCCAGCAGGACGGAGGGGCCCGGGGAGCTGTTTTTT. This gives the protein CASRTEGPGELFF.